This T cell receptor beta chain was recorded in a study of neurological immune-mediated disorders. Synthesis of cDNA was carried out by template-switch 5'RACE. The reaction used 10-nucleotide random UMIs. TCRdb analysed the 5' RACE reads with MiXCR anew, one entry per CDR3 protein. The data hold some 45,000 distinct CDR3 sequences, with around 13% observed a single time. Stated time point: longitudinal time-point 2. Germline values: CDR1 ENHRY, CDR2 SYGVKD. CDR3 length: 17 residues. The V and J ends lost 6 bases and 0 bases, in that order; junction bases with no gene match: 12. This clonotype came up many times.

The sample comprised PBMCs. The J gene is TRBJ2-7, the V gene TRBV10-3; TRBD1 agrees at 9 bases. The clonotype was recovered from a male donor with HTLV-1-associated myelopathy (HAM/TSP). The CDR3 spells CAISGLNLTGGSYEQYF. DNA of the CDR3: TGTGCCATCAGCGGGCTGAACCTGACAGGGGGCTCCTACGAGCAGTACTTC.